This TCR beta chain was obtained from a study of OX40 agonist ivuxolimab in advanced cancers. Looking at the study overall: Ivuxolimab, which targeted the costimulatory receptor OX40 (CD134), was an agonistic, fully human IgG2 monoclonal antibody. The purpose of peripheral TCRbeta sequencing was to test whether ivuxolimab changed TCR sequence diversity and led to clonal T-cell expansion. Of the 52 patients in dose escalation, about 20 had hepatocellular carcinoma, around 15 had melanoma, 9 had renal cell carcinoma and 9 had head and neck cancer. In the dose-escalation cohort, roughly 80% of patients were male, and the mean age was around 60 years, with a range of roughly 23 to 85. Intravenous ivuxolimab was administered to patients every 2 weeks at six dose levels: 0.01, 0.1, 0.3, 1.5, 3 and 10 mg/kg. Patients were allowed to have had prior anti-PD-1, anti-PD-L1 or anti-CTLA-4 therapy, and around 40% of the dose-escalation patients had previously received checkpoint inhibitors. Partial responses occurred in three dose-escalation patients: two with cutaneous melanoma and one with hepatocellular carcinoma. The paper describes the monotherapy dose-escalation part (N of about 52 patients) of the phase I trial of ivuxolimab. Broader findings and caveats from the paper: After ivuxolimab, expanded clones were on average more numerous among CD8+ T cells than among CD4+ T cells. The antigen specificity of the clonally expanded peripheral T cells was not determined. Partial responders in the 0.1-3.0 mg/kg groups had among the lowest normalized peripheral clonal expansion, especially among CD8+ T cells. Low levels of normalized T-cell clonal expansion were also shown by some nonresponding patients. Clonal expansion of both CD4+ and CD8+ blood T cells was observed from baseline to week 6 at doses 0.1 to 3.0 mg/kg.

Genomic DNA was extracted from sorted cells for sequencing of the TCRbeta CDR3 region. The immunoSEQ Assay was used to sequence the TCRbeta CDR3 regions. The table comes from immuneACCESS by way of TCRdb, which keeps in-frame sequences with V and J called. Part of the clones is missing from these tables; in studies checked, under half for an unresolved V gene and the rest for unknown reasons. Across this sample there are about 90,000 clones, with around 83% seen only once. In total, the top ten clones hold about 0.22% of the sample. Comments on this clone: The target of this receptor is not known. No base quality information exists; no much larger clone differs at one position.

Trimming removed 2 bases from V and 1 base from J, leaving 8 bases between the germline ends. The CDR3 starts with the cysteine, ends with the phenylalanine, and has 14 residues. The read is trimmed to its CDR3 DNA, 42 bases read in frame from base 1. The germline V gene yields MGHDK for CDR1 and SYGVNS for CDR2. Patients with autoimmune disease history or receiving systemic immunosuppression were excluded from the trial. Peripheral blood for TCR sequencing was drawn from every dose cohort at baseline, at cycle 4 day 1 and at cycle 7 day 1. The samples were drawn from a first-in-human, open-label, multicenter phase I dose-escalation trial of ivuxolimab. Adults with locally advanced or metastatic melanoma, renal cell, hepatocellular, or head and neck squamous cell carcinoma were enrolled in the trial. CD4+ and CD8+ T cells were sorted separately from peripheral blood before TCR sequencing.

This chain is built from TRBV25-1 and TRBJ1-1; the D gene identity is not certain. This specimen was CD4+ or CD8+ T cells sorted from blood, taken in a trial of the OX40 agonist ivuxolimab. The sequence derives from an adult with an advanced solid tumor such as melanoma, head and neck, liver or kidney cancer. This receptor has the CDR3 CASSEGHRNTEAFF. At the DNA level, the sequence is TGTGCCAGCAGTGAAGGTCACAGGAACACTGAAGCTTTCTTT.